This T cell receptor beta chain was obtained from a study of response to subunit inactivated influenza vaccine. TCRdb recomputed calls from the RT-PCR reads with MiXCR, one row per CDR3 protein. Among about 570,000 distinct CDR3 sequences listed, approximately 10% were seen once. The V gene lost 1 base and the J gene lost 0 bases, with 3 bases spanning the gap. CDR1 is KGHSH and CDR2 is LQKENI in the germline V gene. CDR3 size: 14 residues. This clonotype was observed a handful of times. Separately, the same data were catalogued under a study of T cells expressing NK-cell markers. Turning to that study: 5'RACE template switching with UMIs generated TCR beta cDNA. Of the CD8+ T cell pool in five or six donors, roughly 1.0-8% was accounted for by dominant NKG2C+ clonotypes.

The rearrangement uses TRBV18 and TRBJ2-2; D gene uncertain. This TCR derives from a man aged 50-60 years who received an inactivated influenza vaccine. The sequencing used PBMCs from blood, collected on the day of vaccination. The chain's CDR3 is CASSPQANTGELFF. The CDR3 nucleotides are TGTGCCAGCTCACCACAGGCGAACACCGGGGAGCTGTTTTTT. The variable domain in full, with the rest retrieved from reference TRBV18 and TRBJ2-2, is NAGVMQNPRHLVRRRGQEARLRCSPMKGHSHVYWYRQLPEEGLKFMVYLQKENIIDESGMPKERFSAEFPKEGPSILRIQQVVRGDSAAYFCASSPQANTGELFFGEGSRLTVL.